The present entry profiles one T cell receptor (beta chain) with its context. The data stem from a study of sequential checkpoint blockade in melanoma. With 3 bases removed from V and 6 bases from J, the gap between germline ends came to 12 bases. This CDR3 has 13 amino acids. Germline V gene lookup returns CDR1 SGHDN and CDR2 FVKESK. Stated treatment: randomized to nivolumab then ipilimumab (arm A) or the reverse (arm B). Sorted cells were live CD3+CD8+, lacking CD19 and CD56, from PBMCs. Sequencing used immunoSEQ multiplex PCR; TCRdb keeps in-frame clones, though not all of them. The data contain some 21,000 clones, roughly 82% of them singletons.

The sequenced sample was CD8+ T cells sorted from blood (inferred from file names), obtained from a patient given nivolumab and ipilimumab in sequence. This clonotype was obtained from a human donor with melanoma. This chain uses TRBV14 with TRBJ2-7; no clear D gene. CDR3 protein: CASSHLIAAEQYF. The CDR3 DNA reads as TGTGCCAGCAGCCACCTTATAGCTGCCGAGCAGTACTTC.